The present T cell receptor (beta chain) was sequenced within a study of blood T cell repertoires in COVID-19. In the study overall: PBMCs, B-cell-depleted T cells, or T cells provided the cDNA or gDNA that made up the material.

Sequencing was performed with immunoSEQ multiplex PCR; in TCRdb, only in-frame clones are kept and a portion is missing. This table holds roughly 340,000 clones, around 87% found once. The specimen sequenced was peripheral blood. The source of this sequence is a woman aged 45-65 years with COVID-19, enrolled during active disease.

For the CDR3, the DNA is TGTGCCAGCAGTTTTTTAGGGGATAGGGAGACCCAGTACTTC. It codes for CASSFLGDRETQYF. This chain connects TRBV27 to TRBJ2-5; TRBD1 might be the D (5 bases). The CDR3 runs to 14 residues. Germline assignment: CDR1 MNHEY and CDR2 SMNVEV (reference sequence). V was pared by 3 bases and J by 5 bases, with 13 bases between.